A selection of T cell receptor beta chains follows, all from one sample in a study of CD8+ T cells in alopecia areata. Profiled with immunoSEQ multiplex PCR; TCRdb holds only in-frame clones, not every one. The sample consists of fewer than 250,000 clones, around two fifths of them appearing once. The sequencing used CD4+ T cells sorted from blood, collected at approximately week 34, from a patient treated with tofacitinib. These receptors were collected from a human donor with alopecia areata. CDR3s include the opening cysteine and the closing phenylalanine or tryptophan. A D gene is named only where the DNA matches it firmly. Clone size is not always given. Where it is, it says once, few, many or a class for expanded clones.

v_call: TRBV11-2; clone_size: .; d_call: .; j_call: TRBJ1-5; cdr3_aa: CATNDGGGNQPQHF; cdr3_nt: TGTGCCACCAATGACGGCGGAGGCAATCAGCCCCAGCATTTT
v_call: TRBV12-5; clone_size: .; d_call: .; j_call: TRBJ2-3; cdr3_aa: CASGFSDITDTQYF; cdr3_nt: TGTGCTAGTGGTTTTAGTGATATCACAGATACGCAGTATTTT
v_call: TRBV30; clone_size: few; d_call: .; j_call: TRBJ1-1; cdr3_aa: CAWGRNQGTEAFF; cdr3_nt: TGTGCCTGGGGGCGGAACCAGGGCACTGAAGCTTTCTTT
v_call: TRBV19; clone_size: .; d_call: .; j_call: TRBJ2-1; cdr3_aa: CATAQTQRDEQFF; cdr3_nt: TGTGCCACCGCGCAGACCCAGCGCGATGAGCAGTTCTTC
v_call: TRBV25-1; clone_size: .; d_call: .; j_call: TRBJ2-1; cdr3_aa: CASSEYSGTYNEQFF; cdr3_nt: TGTGCCAGCAGTGAGTACAGCGGCACTTACAATGAGCAGTTCTTC
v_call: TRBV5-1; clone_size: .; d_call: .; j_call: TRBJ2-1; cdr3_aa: CASSPIRGSNEQFF; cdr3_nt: TGCGCCAGCAGCCCAATTCGGGGCTCCAATGAGCAGTTCTTC
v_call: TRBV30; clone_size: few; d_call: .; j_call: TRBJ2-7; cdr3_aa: CAWSPLSGSYEEQYF; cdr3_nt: TGTGCCTGGAGCCCCCTCAGCGGATCCTACGAAGAGCAGTACTTC
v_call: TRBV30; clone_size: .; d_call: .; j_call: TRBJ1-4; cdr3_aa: CAWSGDQGNEKLFF; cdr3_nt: TGTGCCTGGAGTGGGGATCAGGGAAATGAAAAACTGTTTTTT
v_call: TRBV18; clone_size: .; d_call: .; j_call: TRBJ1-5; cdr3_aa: CASSPRRGGLDIQPQHF; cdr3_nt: TGTGCCAGCTCACCAAGGAGGGGAGGGCTAGATATACAGCCCCAGCATTTT
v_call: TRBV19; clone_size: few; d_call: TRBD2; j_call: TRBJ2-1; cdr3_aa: CASSSWASGSDEQFF; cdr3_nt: TGTGCCAGTAGCTCGTGGGCTAGCGGGAGCGATGAGCAGTTCTTC
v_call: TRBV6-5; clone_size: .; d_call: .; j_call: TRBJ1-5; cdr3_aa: CASTQGYQPQHF; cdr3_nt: TGTGCCAGCACCCAGGGATATCAGCCCCAGCATTTT
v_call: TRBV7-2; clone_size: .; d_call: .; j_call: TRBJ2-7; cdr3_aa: CASSLSGQHYEQYF; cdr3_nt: TGTGCCAGCAGCTTATCTGGACAACACTACGAGCAGTACTTC
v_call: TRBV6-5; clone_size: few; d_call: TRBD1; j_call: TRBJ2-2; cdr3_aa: CASRRGSEGELFF; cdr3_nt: TGTGCCAGCCGCAGGGGGAGCGAGGGGGAGCTGTTTTTT
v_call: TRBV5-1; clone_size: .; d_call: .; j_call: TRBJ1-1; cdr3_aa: CASSSGTDALFTEAFF; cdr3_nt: TGCGCCAGCAGCTCGGGGACCGATGCCCTTTTCACTGAAGCTTTCTTT
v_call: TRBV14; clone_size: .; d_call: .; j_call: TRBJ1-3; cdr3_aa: CASSQDTSGNTIYF; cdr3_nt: TGTGCCAGCAGCCAAGATACGAGCGGAAACACCATATATTTT
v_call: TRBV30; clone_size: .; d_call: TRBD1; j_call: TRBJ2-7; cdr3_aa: CAWSVGGTGAYEQYF; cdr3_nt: TGTGCCTGGAGTGTTGGCGGGACAGGGGCCTACGAGCAGTACTTC
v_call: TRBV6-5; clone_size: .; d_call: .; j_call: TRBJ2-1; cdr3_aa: CASSYSNGFSYNEQFF; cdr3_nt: TGTGCCAGCAGTTACTCGAACGGGTTCTCCTACAATGAGCAGTTCTTC
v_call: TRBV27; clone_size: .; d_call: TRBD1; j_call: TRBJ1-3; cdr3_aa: CASSPGQGPFSGNTIYF; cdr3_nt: TGTGCCAGCAGTCCCGGACAGGGACCCTTCTCTGGAAACACCATATATTTT
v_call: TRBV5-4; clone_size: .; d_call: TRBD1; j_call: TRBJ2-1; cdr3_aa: CASSVSGTGMGYEQFF; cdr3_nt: TGTGCCAGCAGCGTGTCCGGGACAGGGATGGGCTATGAGCAGTTCTTC
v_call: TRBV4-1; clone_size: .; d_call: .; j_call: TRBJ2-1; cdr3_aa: CASSPLVVAGYNEQFF; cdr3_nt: TGCGCCAGCAGCCCATTAGTCGTGGCAGGCTACAATGAGCAGTTCTTC
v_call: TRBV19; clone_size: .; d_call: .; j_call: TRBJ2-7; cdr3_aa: CASSAVHRYLSYEQYF; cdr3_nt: TGTGCCAGTAGTGCGGTCCACAGGTACCTCTCCTACGAGCAGTACTTC
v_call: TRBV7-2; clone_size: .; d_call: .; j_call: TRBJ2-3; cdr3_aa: CASSLVSGDTQYF; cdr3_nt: TGTGCCAGCAGCTTAGTCTCGGGAGATACGCAGTATTTT
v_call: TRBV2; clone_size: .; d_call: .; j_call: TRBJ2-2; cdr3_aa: CASSLMGGGGELFF; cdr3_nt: TGTGCCAGCAGTTTGATGGGTGGTGGCGGGGAGCTGTTTTTT
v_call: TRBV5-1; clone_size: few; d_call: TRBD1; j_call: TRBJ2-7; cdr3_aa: CASSLDSGQSLRPYEQYF; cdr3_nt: TGCGCCAGCAGCTTGGATTCGGGACAGTCGCTAAGACCCTACGAGCAGTACTTC
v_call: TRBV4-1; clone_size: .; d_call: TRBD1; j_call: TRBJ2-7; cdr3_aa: CASSHPGTVTVYEQYF; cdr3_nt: TGCGCCAGCAGCCACCCCGGGACAGTCACCGTCTACGAGCAGTACTTC
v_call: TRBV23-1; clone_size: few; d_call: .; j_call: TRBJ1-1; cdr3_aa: CASSKGTEAFF; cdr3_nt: TGCGCCAGCAGTAAGGGCACTGAAGCTTTCTTT
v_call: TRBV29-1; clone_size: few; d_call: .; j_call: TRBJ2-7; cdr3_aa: CSVGQASYEQYF; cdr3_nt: TGCAGCGTTGGACAGGCCTCCTACGAGCAGTACTTC
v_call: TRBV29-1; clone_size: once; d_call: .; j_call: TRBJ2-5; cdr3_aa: CSVVQGGETQYF; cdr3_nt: TGCAGCGTTGTTCAGGGTGGAGAGACCCAGTACTTC
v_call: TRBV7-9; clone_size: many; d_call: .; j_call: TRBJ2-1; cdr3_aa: CASSPYRSSYNEQFF; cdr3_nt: TGTGCCAGCAGCCCCTACAGGAGCTCCTACAATGAGCAGTTCTTC
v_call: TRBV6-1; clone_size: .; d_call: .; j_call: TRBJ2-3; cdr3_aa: CASSRDSARDTQYF; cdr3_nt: TGTGCCAGCAGTAGGGACTCGGCGCGAGATACGCAGTATTTT
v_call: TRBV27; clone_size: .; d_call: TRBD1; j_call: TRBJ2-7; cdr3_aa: CASKQPRTGYYEQYF; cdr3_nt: TGTGCCAGCAAACAGCCCAGGACAGGGTACTACGAGCAGTACTTC
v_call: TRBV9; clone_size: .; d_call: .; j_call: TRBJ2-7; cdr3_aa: CASSVASQVTSYEQYF; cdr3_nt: TGTGCCAGCAGCGTAGCTTCTCAGGTAACCTCCTACGAGCAGTACTTC
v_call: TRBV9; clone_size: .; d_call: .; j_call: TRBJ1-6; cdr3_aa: CASSVNFWVNSPLHF; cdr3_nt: TGTGCCAGCAGCGTTAATTTCTGGGTGAATTCACCCCTCCACTTT
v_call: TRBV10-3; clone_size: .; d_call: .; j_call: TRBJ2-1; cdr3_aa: CAISDEGRPGVF; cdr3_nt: TGTGCCATCAGTGATGAGGGGCGGCCAGGGGTCTTC
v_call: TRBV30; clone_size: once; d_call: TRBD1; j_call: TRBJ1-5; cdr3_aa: CAWSAGTDAQAQHF; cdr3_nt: TGTGCCTGGAGTGCGGGGACAGACGCCCAGGCCCAGCATTTT
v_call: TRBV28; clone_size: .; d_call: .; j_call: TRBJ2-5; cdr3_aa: CASTLVGRAETQYF; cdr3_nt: TGTGCCAGCACGCTTGTCGGGCGGGCGGAGACCCAGTACTTC
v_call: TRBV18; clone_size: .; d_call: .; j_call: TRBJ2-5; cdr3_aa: CASSPSAVQETQYF; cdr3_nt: TGTGCCAGCTCACCGTCAGCGGTCCAAGAGACCCAGTACTTC
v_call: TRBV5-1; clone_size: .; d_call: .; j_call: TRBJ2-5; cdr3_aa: CASSSRDGQETQYF; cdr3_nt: TGCGCCAGCAGCTCGCGGGACGGCCAAGAGACCCAGTACTTC
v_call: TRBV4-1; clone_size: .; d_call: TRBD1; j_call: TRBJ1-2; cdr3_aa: CASSPIGQGGRGYTF; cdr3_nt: TGCGCCAGCAGTCCGATCGGACAGGGAGGTCGTGGCTACACCTTC
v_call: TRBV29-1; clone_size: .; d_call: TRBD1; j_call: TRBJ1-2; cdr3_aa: CSVGQGSYGYTF; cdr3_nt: TGCAGCGTTGGACAGGGCTCCTATGGCTACACCTTC
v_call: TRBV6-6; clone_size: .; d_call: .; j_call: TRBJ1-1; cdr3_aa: CASRMTQGTEAFF; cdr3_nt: TGTGCCAGCCGAATGACGCAGGGCACTGAAGCTTTCTTT
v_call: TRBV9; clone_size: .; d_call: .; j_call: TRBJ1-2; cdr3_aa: CASQRDRYGYTF; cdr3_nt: TGTGCCAGCCAGCGGGATCGCTATGGCTACACCTTC
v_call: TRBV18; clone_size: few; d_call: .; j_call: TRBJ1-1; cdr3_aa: CASSPPQGSEAFF; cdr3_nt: TGTGCCAGCTCACCACCACAGGGTTCTGAAGCTTTCTTT
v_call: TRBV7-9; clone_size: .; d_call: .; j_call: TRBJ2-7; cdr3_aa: CASSLQQVPYEQYF; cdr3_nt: TGTGCCAGCAGCTTACAACAGGTTCCCTACGAGCAGTACTTC
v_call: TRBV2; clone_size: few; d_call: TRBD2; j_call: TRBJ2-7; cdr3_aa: CASSPFGGSMTYEQYF; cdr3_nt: TGTGCCAGCAGTCCCTTCGGCGGGAGCATGACCTACGAGCAGTACTTC
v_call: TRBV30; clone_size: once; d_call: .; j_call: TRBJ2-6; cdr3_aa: CAWSVSLSGANVLTF; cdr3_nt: TGTGCCTGGAGTGTATCGTTATCTGGGGCCAACGTCCTGACTTTC
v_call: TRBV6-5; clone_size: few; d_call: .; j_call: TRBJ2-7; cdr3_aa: CASNTDGQGGEQYF; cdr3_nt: TGTGCCAGCAACACAGACGGGCAGGGGGGCGAGCAGTACTTC
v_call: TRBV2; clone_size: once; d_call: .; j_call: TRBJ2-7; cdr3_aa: CASSEALNRGLHEQYF; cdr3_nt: TGTGCCAGCAGTGAAGCGCTTAACAGGGGACTACACGAGCAGTACTTC
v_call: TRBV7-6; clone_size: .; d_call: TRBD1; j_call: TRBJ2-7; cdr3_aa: CASSLGQGGEQYF; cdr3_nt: TGTGCCAGCAGCTTAGGACAGGGGGGCGAGCAGTACTTC